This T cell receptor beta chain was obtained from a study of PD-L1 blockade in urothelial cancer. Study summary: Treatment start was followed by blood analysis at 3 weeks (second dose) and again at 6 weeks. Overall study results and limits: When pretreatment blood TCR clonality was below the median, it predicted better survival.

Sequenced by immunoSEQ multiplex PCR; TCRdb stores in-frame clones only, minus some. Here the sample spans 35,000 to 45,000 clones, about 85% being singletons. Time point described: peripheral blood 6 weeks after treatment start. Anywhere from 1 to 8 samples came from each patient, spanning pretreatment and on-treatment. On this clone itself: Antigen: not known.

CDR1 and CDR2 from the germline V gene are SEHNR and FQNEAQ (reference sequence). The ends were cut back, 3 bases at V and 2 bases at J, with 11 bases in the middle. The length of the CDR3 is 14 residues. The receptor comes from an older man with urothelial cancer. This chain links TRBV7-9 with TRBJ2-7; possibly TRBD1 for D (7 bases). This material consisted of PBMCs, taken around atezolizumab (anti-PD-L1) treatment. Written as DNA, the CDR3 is TGTGCCAGCAGCTTGGCGGGACAGACCTACGAGCAGTACTTC. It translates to CASSLAGQTYEQYF.